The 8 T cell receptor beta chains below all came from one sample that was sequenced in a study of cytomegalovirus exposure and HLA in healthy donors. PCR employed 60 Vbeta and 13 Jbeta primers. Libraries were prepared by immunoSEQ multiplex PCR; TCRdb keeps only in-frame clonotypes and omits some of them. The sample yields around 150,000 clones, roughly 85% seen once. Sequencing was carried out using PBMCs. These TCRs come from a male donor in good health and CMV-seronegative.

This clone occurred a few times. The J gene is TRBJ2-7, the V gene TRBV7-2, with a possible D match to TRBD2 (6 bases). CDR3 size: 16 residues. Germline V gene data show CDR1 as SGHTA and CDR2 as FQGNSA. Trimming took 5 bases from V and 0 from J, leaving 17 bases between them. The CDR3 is CASSTIGTPSSYEQYF. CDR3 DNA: TGTGCCAGCAGCACCATAGGGACTCCCAGCTCCTACGAGCAGTACTTC. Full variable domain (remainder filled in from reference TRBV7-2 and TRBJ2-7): GAGVSQSPSNKVTEKGKDVELRCDPISGHTALYWYRQSLGQGLEFLIYFQGNSAPDKSGLPSDRFSAERTGGSVSTLTIQRTQQEDSAVYLCASSTIGTPSSYEQYFGPGTRLTVT.

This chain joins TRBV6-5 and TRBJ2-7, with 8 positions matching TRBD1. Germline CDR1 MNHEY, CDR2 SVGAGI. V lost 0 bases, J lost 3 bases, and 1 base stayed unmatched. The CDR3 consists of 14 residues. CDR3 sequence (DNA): TGTGCCAGCAGTTACTCACAGGGGGACTACGAGCAGTACTTC. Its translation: CASSYSQGDYEQYF.

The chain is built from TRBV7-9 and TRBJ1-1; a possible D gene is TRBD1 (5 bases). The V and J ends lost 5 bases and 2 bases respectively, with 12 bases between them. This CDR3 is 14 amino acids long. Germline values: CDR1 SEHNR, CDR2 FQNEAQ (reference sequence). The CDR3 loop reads CASSQPGGNTEAFF. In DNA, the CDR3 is TGTGCCAGCAGCCAGCCGGGGGGTAACACTGAAGCTTTCTTT. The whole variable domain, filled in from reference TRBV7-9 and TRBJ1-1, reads DTGVSQNPRHKITKRGQNVTFRCDPISEHNRLYWYRQTLGQGPEFLTYFQNEAQLEKSRLLSDRFSAERPKGSFSTLEIQRTEQGDSAMYLCASSQPGGNTEAFFGQGTRLTVV.

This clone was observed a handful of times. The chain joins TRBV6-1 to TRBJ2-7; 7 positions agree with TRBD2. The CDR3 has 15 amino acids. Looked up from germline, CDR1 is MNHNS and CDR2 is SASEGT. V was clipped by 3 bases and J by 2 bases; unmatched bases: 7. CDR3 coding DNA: TGTGCCAGCAGTGATGACGTTGCGGGAGCCTACGAGCAGTACTTC. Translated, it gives CASSDDVAGAYEQYF.

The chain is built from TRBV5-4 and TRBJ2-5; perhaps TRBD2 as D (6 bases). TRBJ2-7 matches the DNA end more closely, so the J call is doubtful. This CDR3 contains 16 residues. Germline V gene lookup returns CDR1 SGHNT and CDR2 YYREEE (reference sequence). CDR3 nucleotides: TGTGCCAGCAGGCTGAGTTCTCGGGAGATAACGTACGAGCAGTACTTC. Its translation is CASRLSSREITYEQYF.

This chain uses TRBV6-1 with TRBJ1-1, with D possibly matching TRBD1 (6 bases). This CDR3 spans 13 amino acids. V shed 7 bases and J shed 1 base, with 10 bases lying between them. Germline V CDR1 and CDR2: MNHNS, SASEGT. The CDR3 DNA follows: TGTGCCAGCAACAGGGAGGGGAACACTGAAGCTTTCTTT. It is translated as CASNREGNTEAFF.

The CDR3 spells CASSLGLAAEQFF. The CDR3 nucleotides read TGTGCCAGCAGTTTAGGACTAGCGGCTGAGCAGTTCTTC. The chain employs TRBV27 and TRBJ2-1; 10 bases line up with TRBD2. The V gene end was trimmed by 2 bases and the J gene end by 9 bases; junction bases not matched to a gene: 1. The CDR3 runs to 13 residues. Germline loops: CDR1 MNHEY, CDR2 SMNVEV (reference sequence).

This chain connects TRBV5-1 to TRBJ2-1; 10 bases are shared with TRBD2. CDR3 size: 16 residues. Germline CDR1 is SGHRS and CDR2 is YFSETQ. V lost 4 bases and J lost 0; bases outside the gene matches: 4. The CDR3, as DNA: TGCGCCAGCAGCGAAGCGGGGGGGAGCTCCTACAATGAGCAGTTCTTC. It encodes CASSEAGGSSYNEQFF.